What follows describes a single TCR beta chain. The V end was cut by 7 bases, the J end by 0 bases, with 14 bases between. Germline V CDR1 and CDR2: MDHEN, SYDVKM. The CDR3 contains 15 residues. This entry is derived from a study of blood T cell repertoires in COVID-19. At the level of the study: Italy, Spain and the United States were the sources of the convalescent and acute COVID-19 samples. From T cells, B-cell-depleted T cells, or PBMCs came the material, which was cDNA or gDNA.

In the original analysis: Amplification with reference gene primers provided the estimates of nucleated cell counts. Assay used: immunoSEQ multiplex PCR; TCRdb lists only in-frame clones, some missing. The V and J calls and clone size were taken over from that table, and D and trimming were inferred from the DNA. Of some 60,000 clones listed, approximately 86% are singletons. Sequencing was performed on peripheral blood. The chain is built from TRBV28 and TRBJ2-3, with D perhaps matching TRBD2 (6 bases). This sequence originates from a human donor with active COVID-19. The donor label of this sample is uncertain. The DNA for the CDR3 is TGTGCCAGCACCTTTAGCGGCTCTAGCACAGATACGCAGTATTTT. The encoded protein is CASTFSGSSTDTQYF.